This is a list of T cell receptor beta chains from one sample in a study of regulatory T cells in long-lasting Graves disease. TCRdb re-analysed the multiplex PCR reads in MiXCR, keeping a single row per CDR3 protein. The sample gives about 660,000 distinct CDR3 sequences, 30% of which show up once; roughly 41% is in the top ten. The sample in question was peripheral blood mononuclear cells (PBMCs), obtained when the disease was refractory, from a patient treated with antithyroid drugs. All receptors come from a female donor with Graves disease. Each CDR3 is given with its conserved first and last residue. The D gene is left open where the match is weak. The size of a clone is reported for some rows only, either as once, few or many, or as a class for expanded clones.

clone size: NA; CDR3 length: 13; D gene: NA; V gene: TRBV6-1; J gene: TRBJ2-7; CDR3 DNA: TGTGCCAGCACCAGGACAGAGGCGGACGAGCAGTACTTC; CDR3 protein: CASTRTEADEQYF
clone size: NA; CDR3 length: 16; D gene: TRBD1; V gene: TRBV3-1; J gene: TRBJ1-1; CDR3 DNA: TGTGCCAGCAGCCGTGGGACAGGGGGCGCAGACACTGAAGCTTTCTTT; CDR3 protein: CASSRGTGGADTEAFF
clone size: many; CDR3 length: 15; D gene: NA; V gene: TRBV11-2; J gene: TRBJ1-6; CDR3 DNA: TGTGCCAGCAGCTTAGGAAACATGGGGAATTCACCCCTCCACTTT; CDR3 protein: CASSLGNMGNSPLHF
clone size: NA; CDR3 length: 12; D gene: NA; V gene: TRBV28; J gene: TRBJ2-7; CDR3 DNA: TGTGCCAGCAGTTTACTTATCTACGAGCAGTACTTC; CDR3 protein: CASSLLIYEQYF
clone size: NA; CDR3 length: 13; D gene: TRBD1; V gene: TRBV20-1; J gene: TRBJ1-2; CDR3 DNA: TGCAGTGCTCCTCGGACAGGGACGGATGGCTACACCTTC; CDR3 protein: CSAPRTGTDGYTF
clone size: few; CDR3 length: 13; D gene: NA; V gene: TRBV5-6; J gene: TRBJ2-7; CDR3 DNA: TGTGCCAGCAGCTTTACCACGTCCTGGGAGCAGTACTTC; CDR3 protein: CASSFTTSWEQYF
clone size: NA; CDR3 length: 16; D gene: NA; V gene: TRBV6-2/TRBV6-3; J gene: TRBJ2-2; CDR3 DNA: TGTGCCAGCAGTTACTCGGCCAGGGCGAACACCGGGGAGCTGTTTTTT; CDR3 protein: CASSYSARANTGELFF
clone size: few; CDR3 length: 14; D gene: NA; V gene: TRBV3-1; J gene: TRBJ1-1; CDR3 DNA: TGTGCCAGCAGCCCCTCCGCCGGGGTGGCTGAAGCTTTCTTT; CDR3 protein: CASSPSAGVAEAFF
clone size: few; CDR3 length: 15; D gene: NA; V gene: TRBV20-1; J gene: TRBJ1-1; CDR3 DNA: TGCAGTGCTAGAGTCCCGGGAGTCGGTGTTACTGAAGCTTTCTTT; CDR3 protein: CSARVPGVGVTEAFF
clone size: many; CDR3 length: 14; D gene: TRBD2; V gene: TRBV2; J gene: TRBJ2-1; CDR3 DNA: TGTGCCAGCTCGACTAGCGGGCGGTACAATGAGCAGTTCTTC; CDR3 protein: CASSTSGRYNEQFF
clone size: many; CDR3 length: 12; D gene: NA; V gene: TRBV28; J gene: TRBJ1-2; CDR3 DNA: TGTGCCAGCGACAGTTCTAACTATGGCTACACCTTC; CDR3 protein: CASDSSNYGYTF
clone size: NA; CDR3 length: 15; D gene: NA; V gene: TRBV7-3; J gene: TRBJ2-5; CDR3 DNA: TGTGCCAGCAGCCCCAGGGGACGGTCAATGGAGACCCAGTACTTC; CDR3 protein: CASSPRGRSMETQYF
clone size: NA; CDR3 length: 17; D gene: TRBD1; V gene: TRBV4-1; J gene: TRBJ1-4; CDR3 DNA: TGCGCCAGCAGCCAAGATAAGGGACAGGGAGTGAGGGAAAAACTGTTTTTT; CDR3 protein: CASSQDKGQGVREKLFF
clone size: many; CDR3 length: 16; D gene: TRBD2; V gene: TRBV6-1; J gene: TRBJ2-5; CDR3 DNA: TGTGCCAGCAGCCAACGTGGGACTAGCGTTGGAGAGACCCAGTACTTC; CDR3 protein: CASSQRGTSVGETQYF
clone size: NA; CDR3 length: 15; D gene: NA; V gene: TRBV19; J gene: TRBJ2-7; CDR3 DNA: TGTGCCAGTAGTATAGATCACGTAAGCTCCTACGAGCAGTACTTC; CDR3 protein: CASSIDHVSSYEQYF
clone size: NA; CDR3 length: 16; D gene: NA; V gene: TRBV6-1; J gene: TRBJ2-7; CDR3 DNA: TGTGCCAGCAGCCCTGGAGGGTACAAGGGAGCCTACGAGCAGTACTTC; CDR3 protein: CASSPGGYKGAYEQYF
clone size: few; CDR3 length: 16; D gene: NA; V gene: TRBV24-1; J gene: TRBJ2-4; CDR3 DNA: TGTGCCACCAGTGATTCGGGCGAGGGGAAAAAAAACATTCAGTACTTC; CDR3 protein: CATSDSGEGKKNIQYF
clone size: NA; CDR3 length: 15; D gene: NA; V gene: TRBV5-1; J gene: TRBJ1-1; CDR3 DNA: TGCGCCAGCAGCTTGACCCGCGGGGGTCACACTGAAGCTTTCTTT; CDR3 protein: CASSLTRGGHTEAFF
clone size: many; CDR3 length: 14; D gene: TRBD2; V gene: TRBV28; J gene: TRBJ2-5; CDR3 DNA: TGTGCCAGCAGTAGCGGGAGGTTTATGGAGACCCAGTACTTC; CDR3 protein: CASSSGRFMETQYF
clone size: NA; CDR3 length: 13; D gene: NA; V gene: TRBV3-1; J gene: TRBJ1-2; CDR3 DNA: TGTGCCAGCAGCCAAGGGGGGATCGATGGCTACACCTTC; CDR3 protein: CASSQGGIDGYTF
clone size: NA; CDR3 length: 13; D gene: TRBD2; V gene: TRBV4-2; J gene: TRBJ2-7; CDR3 DNA: TGTGCCAGCAGCCAAGATGCGGGGGGTGAGCAGTACTTC; CDR3 protein: CASSQDAGGEQYF
clone size: medium-sized; CDR3 length: 16; D gene: TRBD2; V gene: TRBV5-1; J gene: TRBJ2-7; CDR3 DNA: TGCGCCAGCAGCCTTCGCCATAGCGGGGTCTCCTACGAGCAGTACTTC; CDR3 protein: CASSLRHSGVSYEQYF
clone size: many; CDR3 length: 15; D gene: TRBD2; V gene: TRBV7-9; J gene: TRBJ2-5; CDR3 DNA: TGTGCCAGCAGCTTCGGGGAGCGGGAGGTAGAGACCCAGTACTTC; CDR3 protein: CASSFGEREVETQYF
clone size: few; CDR3 length: 15; D gene: TRBD1; V gene: TRBV6-1; J gene: TRBJ1-2; CDR3 DNA: TGTGCCAGCAGCGACACAGGGGCCGCTGGGGATGGCTACACCTTC; CDR3 protein: CASSDTGAAGDGYTF